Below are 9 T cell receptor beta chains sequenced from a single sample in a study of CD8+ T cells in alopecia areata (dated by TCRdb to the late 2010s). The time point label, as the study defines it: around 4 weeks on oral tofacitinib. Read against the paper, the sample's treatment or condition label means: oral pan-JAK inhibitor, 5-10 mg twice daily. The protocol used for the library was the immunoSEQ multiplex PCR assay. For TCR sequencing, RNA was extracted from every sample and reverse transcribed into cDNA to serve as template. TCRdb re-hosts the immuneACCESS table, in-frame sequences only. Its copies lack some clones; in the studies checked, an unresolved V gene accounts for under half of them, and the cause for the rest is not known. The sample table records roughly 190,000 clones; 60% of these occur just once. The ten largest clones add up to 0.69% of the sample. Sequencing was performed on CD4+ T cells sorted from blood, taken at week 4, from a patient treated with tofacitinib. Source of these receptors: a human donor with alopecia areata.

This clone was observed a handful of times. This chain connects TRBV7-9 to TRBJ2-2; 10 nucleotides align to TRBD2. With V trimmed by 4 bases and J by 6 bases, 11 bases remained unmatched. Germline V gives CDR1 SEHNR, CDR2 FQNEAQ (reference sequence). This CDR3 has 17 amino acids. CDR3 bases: TGTGCCAGCAGCTCCAGTTCCGGGACTAGCGCACCCGGGGAGCTGTTTTTT. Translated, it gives CASSSSSGTSAPGELFF.

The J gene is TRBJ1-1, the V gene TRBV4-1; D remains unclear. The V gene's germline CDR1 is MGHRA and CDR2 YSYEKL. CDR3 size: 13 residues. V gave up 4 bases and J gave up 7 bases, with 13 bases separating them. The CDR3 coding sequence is TGCGCCAGCAGCCCACAGACTGACCTTGAAGCTTTCTTT. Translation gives CASSPQTDLEAFF.

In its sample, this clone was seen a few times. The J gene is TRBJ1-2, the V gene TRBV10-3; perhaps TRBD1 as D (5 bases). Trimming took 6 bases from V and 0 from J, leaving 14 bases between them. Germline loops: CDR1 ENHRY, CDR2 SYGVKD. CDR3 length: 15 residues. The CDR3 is CAISGTSNANYGYTF. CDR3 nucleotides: TGTGCCATCAGCGGGACCTCAAACGCTAACTATGGCTACACCTTC.

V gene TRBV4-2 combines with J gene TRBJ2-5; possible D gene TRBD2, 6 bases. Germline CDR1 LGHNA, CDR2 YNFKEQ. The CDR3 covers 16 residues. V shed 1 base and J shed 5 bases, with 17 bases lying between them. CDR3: CASSQGFGSGRETQYF. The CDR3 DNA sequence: TGTGCCAGCAGCCAAGGGTTTGGCAGCGGGCGGGAGACCCAGTACTTC.

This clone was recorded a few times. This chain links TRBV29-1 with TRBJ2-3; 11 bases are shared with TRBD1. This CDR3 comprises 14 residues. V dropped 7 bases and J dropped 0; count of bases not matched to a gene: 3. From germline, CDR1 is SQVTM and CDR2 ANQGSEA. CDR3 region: CSARTGGSTDTQYF. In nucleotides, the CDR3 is TGCAGCGCCCGGACAGGGGGCAGCACAGATACGCAGTATTTT.

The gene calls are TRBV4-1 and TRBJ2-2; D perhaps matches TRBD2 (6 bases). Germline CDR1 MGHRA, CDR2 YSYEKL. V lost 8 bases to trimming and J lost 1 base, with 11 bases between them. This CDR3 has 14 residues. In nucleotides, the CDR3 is TGCGCCAGCCGGAGACTAGGGAACACCGGGGAGCTGTTTTTT. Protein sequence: CASRRLGNTGELFF.

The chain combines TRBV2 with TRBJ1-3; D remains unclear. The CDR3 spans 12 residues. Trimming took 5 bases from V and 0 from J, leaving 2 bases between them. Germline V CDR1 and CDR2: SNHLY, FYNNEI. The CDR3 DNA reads TGTGCCAGCAGTTACTCTGGAAACACCATATATTTT. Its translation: CASSYSGNTIYF. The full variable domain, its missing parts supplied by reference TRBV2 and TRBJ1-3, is EPEVTQTPSHQVTQMGQEVILRCVPISNHLYFYWYRQILGQKVEFLVSFYNNEISEKSEIFDDQFSVERPDGSNFTLKIRSTKLEDSAMYFCASSYSGNTIYFGEGSWLTVV.

The CDR3 sequence is CASSLATGGLAGGETQYF. The CDR3 DNA is TGCGCCAGCAGCTTGGCCACGGGGGGACTAGCGGGAGGAGAGACCCAGTACTTC. The chain recombines TRBV5-1 with TRBJ2-5; TRBD2 agrees at 15 bases. The CDR3 length is 18 residues. V lost 0 bases, J lost 4 bases, and 7 bases stayed unmatched. Germline CDR1 is SGHRS and CDR2 is YFSETQ. Combining the CDR3 with reference TRBV5-1 and TRBJ2-5 gives the whole variable domain KAGVTQTPRYLIKTRGQQVTLSCSPISGHRSVSWYQQTPGQGLQFLFEYFSETQRNKGNFPGRFSGRQFSNSRSEMNVSTLELGDSALYLCASSLATGGLAGGETQYFGPGTRLLVL.

CDR3 in DNA: TGCGCCAGCAGCTTGGACGCCAGCACAGATACGCAGTATTTT. It specifies CASSLDASTDTQYF. The V and J genes are TRBV5-1 and TRBJ2-3; D gene ambiguous. V shed 0 bases and J shed 0 bases, with 5 bases lying between them. There are 14 residues in the CDR3. The germline V gene has CDR1 SGHRS and CDR2 YFSETQ.